The next 27 T cell receptor beta chains were all read from a single sample in a study of blood T cell repertoires in COVID-19. Assay: immunoSEQ multiplex PCR; the TCRdb copy retains only in-frame clones and omits some. The sample yields 15,000 or so clones, 85% to 90% seen once. The sequenced sample consisted of peripheral blood. All receptors come from a woman in her 70s in a cohort sampled during active or convalescent COVID-19.

The sample holds one count of this clone. A junction boundary mismatches the germline segment, possibly from a read error. This chain uses TRBV6-1 with TRBJ1-2; TRBD1 matches at 7 bases. The CDR3 is made up of 14 amino acids. The germline V gene has CDR1 MNHNS and CDR2 SASEGT. The CDR3 sequence: CASREGGWNYGYTF. The CDR3 nucleotides are TGTGCCAGCAGAGAAGGGGGCTGGAACTATGGCTACACCTTC.

The V and J genes are TRBV10-2 and TRBJ2-1, with 7 bases matching TRBD2. CDR1 is WSHSY and CDR2 is SAAADI in the germline V gene. J was trimmed by 2 bases and V by 6 bases; bases with no gene match: 4. The CDR3 has 14 amino acids. The CDR3 sequence: CASRSGATYNEQFF. CDR3 bases: TGCGCCAGCAGGAGCGGGGCGACCTACAATGAGCAGTTCTTC.

The V call is TRBV28, the J call TRBJ2-7, with 8 bases identical to TRBD2. The CDR3 length is 16 residues. V lost 6 bases to trimming and J lost 4 bases; unmatched junction nucleotides: 14. CDR1 MDHEN and CDR2 SYDVKM come from the germline V gene. The chain's CDR3 is CASSFHSGGRSYEQYF. The CDR3 region has the DNA TGTGCCAGCAGCTTCCACAGCGGCGGGAGGTCGTACGAGCAGTACTTC.

The V call is TRBV11-2, the J call TRBJ2-3; D remains ambiguous. Looked up from germline, CDR1 is SGHAT and CDR2 is FQNNGV. Trimming took off 5 bases at V and 0 bases at J, with 18 bases between the two ends. The CDR3 has 17 amino acids. The CDR3 loop is CASSPKPVPGSTDTQYF. The DNA of the CDR3 is TGTGCCAGCAGCCCTAAGCCCGTCCCCGGTAGCACAGATACGCAGTATTTT.

The V gene is TRBV15, the J gene TRBJ1-2; no firm D call. V dropped 6 bases and J dropped 6 bases, with 20 bases sitting between them. Germline V lookup: CDR1 LNHNV, CDR2 YYDKDF (reference sequence). CDR3 length: 15 residues. This chain's CDR3 is CATSSWASEVDGYTF. The CDR3 bases are TGTGCCACCAGTTCTTGGGCGTCGGAAGTGGATGGCTACACCTTC.

This clone was seen just once. The V call is TRBV5-8, the J call TRBJ1-1; D is unclear. V was shortened by 1 base and J by 7 bases, with 8 bases between the two germline ends. CDR3 length: 12 residues. From germline, CDR1 is SGHTS and CDR2 YDEGEE. The CDR3 region has the DNA TGTGCCAGCAGCTTGTGGGAGGGTGAAGCTTTCTTT. Protein: CASSLWEGEAFF.

The rearrangement uses TRBV7-6 and TRBJ2-5; 10 bases align to TRBD1. CDR1 SGHVS and CDR2 FNYEAQ come from the germline V gene. Trimming removed 5 bases from V and 4 bases from J; junction bases left unmatched: 7. The CDR3 spans 15 residues. CDR3 region: CASSPRDRGRETQYF. As DNA, the CDR3 is TGTGCCAGCAGCCCCCGGGACAGGGGACGAGAGACCCAGTACTTC.

The chain is built from TRBV6-5 and TRBJ2-2; the D gene is possibly TRBD1 (6 bases). The length of the CDR3 is 15 residues. Germline V gives CDR1 MNHEY, CDR2 SVGAGI. Trimming pared 2 bases from V and 0 bases from J, leaving 7 bases between. CDR3 sequence: CASSYRTANTGELFF. DNA for the CDR3: TGTGCCAGCAGTTACCGGACAGCGAACACCGGGGAGCTGTTTTTT.

The V and J genes are TRBV28 and TRBJ1-4; the D is unclear. In germline, CDR1 is MDHEN, CDR2 SYDVKM. Trimming stripped 10 bases from V and 0 bases from J, with 9 bases between. The CDR3 has 13 amino acids. This chain's CDR3 is CAINTATNEKLFF. In DNA, the CDR3 is TGTGCCATCAACACCGCAACTAATGAAAAACTGTTTTTT.

This rearrangement joins TRBV10-2 to TRBJ1-2; 9 nucleotides agree with TRBD1. CDR3 length: 15 residues. Germline V lookup: CDR1 WSHSY, CDR2 SAAADI. Trimming removed 2 bases from V and 4 bases from J; junction bases left unmatched: 5. This CDR3 reads CASSETGGIVYGYTF. The DNA for the CDR3 is TGCGCCAGCAGTGAGACAGGGGGCATTGTCTATGGCTACACCTTC.

This clone was detected a few times. J is TRBJ2-7 and V is TRBV28; 9 bases match TRBD2. After removal of 6 bases from V and 5 bases from J, the junction contained 29 bases not matched to a gene. Germline V CDR1 and CDR2: MDHEN, SYDVKM. The CDR3 is 21 residues long. The CDR3 here is CASSYYFGIGGGAMIRHEQYF. The CDR3 nucleotides are TGTGCCAGCAGCTACTATTTCGGAATTGGCGGGGGGGCCATGATTCGCCACGAGCAGTACTTC.

CDR3: CASSQENRPETQYF. DNA for the CDR3: TGTGCCAGCAGCCAAGAAAACAGGCCGGAGACCCAGTACTTC. The chain uses TRBV3-1 (or the pseudogene TRBV3-2) and TRBJ2-5; possibly TRBD1 for D (5 bases). V gave up 0 bases and J gave up 5 bases, with 10 bases separating them. The V gene's germline CDR1 is LGHDT and CDR2 YNNKEL (reference sequence). The length of the CDR3 is 14 residues.

The CDR3 loop is CASSLERGDSYEQYF. In DNA form, the CDR3 reads TGCGCCAGCAGCTTGGAGCGGGGGGACTCCTACGAGCAGTACTTC. The chain recombines TRBV5-1 with TRBJ2-7; 9 bases line up with TRBD2. The CDR3 consists of 15 residues. Germline-derived CDR1 and CDR2 are SGHRS and YFSETQ. The ends lost 0 bases at V and 0 bases at J; junction bases unmatched: 1.

The gene calls are TRBV30 and TRBJ1-4, with no clear D. The V gene lost 2 bases and the J gene lost 3 bases, with 10 bases spanning the gap. CDR3 length: 14 amino acids. Germline CDR1 reads GTSNPN; CDR2 reads SVGIG (reference sequence). CDR3 region: CAWSPGRANEKLFF. CDR3 bases: TGTGCCTGGAGTCCGGGGAGGGCTAATGAAAAACTGTTTTTT.

This sequence joins TRBV5-1 and TRBJ2-3; D call uncertain. V lost 4 bases and J 6 bases, leaving 9 bases between the germline ends. Germline V CDR1 and CDR2: SGHRS, YFSETQ. CDR3 size: 12 residues. In nucleotides, the CDR3 is TGCGCCAGCAGCCCTTCCCCCGATACGCAGTATTTT. Translation gives CASSPSPDTQYF.

V gene TRBV5-1 combines with J gene TRBJ2-1; TRBD1 aligns across 7 bases. Trimming at V came to 0 bases and at J to 4 bases, leaving 1 base not matched to a gene. CDR3 length: 14 residues. The germline V gene has CDR1 SGHRS and CDR2 YFSETQ. The CDR3 nucleotides read TGCGCCAGCAGCTTGGGGGACAGTTACAATGAGCAGTTCTTC. Translation: CASSLGDSYNEQFF.

The CDR3 nucleotides read TGCGCCAGCAGGGGACTAGCGGGCACAGATACGCAGTATTTT. Translation: CASRGLAGTDTQYF. This sequence joins TRBV5-1 and TRBJ2-3; TRBD2 agrees at 11 bases. The germline V gene has CDR1 SGHRS and CDR2 YFSETQ. The V and J ends lost 5 bases and 1 base, in that order; junction bases with no gene match: 0. The CDR3 is 14 residues long.

The chain recombines TRBV29-1 with TRBJ2-7; tentatively, D is TRBD1 (5 bases). Trimming shortened V by 7 bases and J by 3 bases, and 13 bases separated the two germline ends. Germline V lookup: CDR1 SQVTM, CDR2 ANQGSEA. The length of the CDR3 is 12 residues. Here the CDR3 reads CSAMGQNYEQYF. For the CDR3, the DNA is TGCAGCGCTATGGGGCAGAACTACGAGCAGTACTTC.

For the CDR3, the DNA is TGTGCCAGCAGCTTAGGGCCCGGGACAGGGGGAGATACGCAGTATTTT. This sequence encodes CASSLGPGTGGDTQYF. The chain has TRBV7-3 and TRBJ2-3; TRBD1 agrees at 11 bases. Germline V CDR1 and CDR2: SGHTA, FQGTGA. This CDR3 has 16 residues. The junction had 6 bases not matched to a gene; V was cut back by 2 bases and J by 5 bases.

This clone was counted only a few times. The chain uses TRBV5-4 and TRBJ2-7; D uncertain. The CDR3 covers 14 residues. Trimming pared 4 bases from V and 7 bases from J, leaving 18 bases between. CDR1 and CDR2 from the germline V gene are SGHNT and YYREEE (reference sequence). CDR3 amino acids: CASSHGQQIREQYF. The DNA for the CDR3 is TGTGCCAGCAGCCACGGCCAACAGATTAGAGAGCAGTACTTC.

The chain couples TRBV15 to TRBJ1-5, with D possibly being TRBD1 (6 bases). This CDR3 has 14 residues. Deletions cut 8 bases from V and 3 bases from J, with 14 bases between. Per germline, CDR1 LNHNV and CDR2 YYDKDF (reference sequence). The CDR3 region has the DNA TGTGCCACCCGGGGGCGGGGGTTCAATCAGCCCCAGCATTTT. This translates into CATRGRGFNQPQHF. Together with reference TRBV15 and TRBJ1-5, the CDR3 gives the full variable domain: DAMVIQNPRYQVTQFGKPVTLSCSQTLNHNVMYWYQQKSSQAPKLLFHYYDKDFNNEADTPDNFQSRRPNTSFCFLDIRSPGLGDTAMYLCATRGRGFNQPQHFGDGTRLSIL.

The V call is TRBV4-2, the J call TRBJ2-2; 8 bases fit TRBD2. Germline loops: CDR1 LGHNA, CDR2 YNFKEQ. There are 15 residues in the CDR3. V trimming: 3 bases; J trimming: 7 bases; junction bases outside the gene matches: 7. The CDR3 DNA reads as TGTGCCAGCAGCCACACCCGGGAGGGCCTCGGGGAGCTGTTTTTT. Translated, it gives CASSHTREGLGELFF.

The chain joins TRBV6-4 to TRBJ2-5, with D possibly being TRBD2 (5 bases). The ends were cut back, 7 bases at V and 2 bases at J, with 17 bases in the middle. The CDR3 is made up of 15 amino acids. CDR1 and CDR2 (germline): MRHNA, SNTAGT. The CDR3 region is CASILDYYYQETQYF. CDR3 nucleotide sequence: TGTGCCAGCATTCTCGACTACTATTATCAAGAGACCCAGTACTTC.

This chain joins TRBV12-3 or TRBV12-4 and TRBJ1-3; TRBD1 agrees at 9 bases. The CDR3 is 12 residues long. V dropped 6 bases and J dropped 8; count of bases not matched to a gene: 2. The CDR3 region is CASRRQGDTIYF. CDR3 nucleotide sequence: TGTGCCAGCAGGCGACAGGGGGACACCATATATTTT.

The chain uses TRBV2 and TRBJ2-1, with D tentatively TRBD2 (6 bases). The CDR3 length is 14 residues. Trimming stripped 5 bases from V and 4 bases from J, with 12 bases between. Germline V CDR1 and CDR2: SNHLY, FYNNEI. CDR3 sequence: CASSPLARYNEQFF. The CDR3 region has the DNA TGTGCCAGCAGTCCCCTAGCGAGGTACAATGAGCAGTTCTTC.

This chain links TRBV28 with TRBJ1-5; TRBD1 might be the D (6 bases). Trimming took off 4 bases at V and 0 bases at J, with 13 bases between the two ends. The CDR3 length is 16 residues. From germline, CDR1 is MDHEN and CDR2 SYDVKM. CDR3 nucleotide sequence: TGTGCCAGCAGTTCGGGGACACGATATAGCAATCAGCCCCAGCATTTT. It specifies CASSSGTRYSNQPQHF. Full variable domain (outside the CDR3, taken from reference TRBV28 and TRBJ1-5): DVKVTQSSRYLVKRTGEKVFLECVQDMDHENMFWYRQDPGLGLRLIYFSYDVKMKEKGDIPEGYSVSREKKERFSLILESASTNQTSMYLCASSSGTRYSNQPQHFGDGTRLSIL.

This clone has only a few counts. The sample holds other DNA sequences that translate to the same CDR3. This chain uses TRBV18 with TRBJ2-1; tentative D call: TRBD1 (5 bases). This CDR3 is built from 16 residues. CDR1 and CDR2 from the germline V gene are KGHSH and LQKENI. Between the trimmed V and J ends, which lost 3 bases and 0 bases, there was a span of 12 bases. The CDR3 reads CASSPPGSPSYNEQFF. The CDR3 nucleotides are TGTGCCAGCTCACCTCCAGGGTCCCCCTCCTACAATGAGCAGTTCTTC.